The 5 T cell receptor beta chains listed next were all sequenced from one sample in a study of T cell repertoires in cytomegalovirus infection. Using its own MiXCR run on the reads, TCRdb lists one record per CDR3 protein. In the table there are about 920,000 distinct CDR3 sequences, about a third of which are singletons. No antigen has been identified for these receptors. The sample was cultured CD8+ T cells from PBMCs, taken from culture after CMV antigen stimulation. These receptors originate from a human donor in good health (CMV status not recorded). Some clones in this sample may be carry-over from other donors' samples.

The rearrangement uses TRBV28 and TRBJ2-6, with D tentatively TRBD1 (5 bases). Trimming removed 4 bases at V and 2 bases at J, with 15 bases between. Germline V gene lookup returns CDR1 MDHEN and CDR2 SYDVKM. This CDR3 region has 17 residues. Here the CDR3 DNA reads TGTGCCAGCAGTTCGATGACAGAATTGGCTGGGGCCAACGTCCTGACTTTC. Its protein product is CASSSMTELAGANVLTF.

This clonotype came up many times. The chain links TRBV7-2 to TRBJ2-1; tentatively, D is TRBD1 (6 bases). The CDR3 sequence is 15 residues long. Germline V gene sequence: CDR1 SGHTA, CDR2 FQGNSA. V lost 5 bases and J 2 bases, leaving 13 bases between the germline ends. As DNA, the CDR3 is TGTGCCAGCAGCATCACTCGGGACACCTACAATGAGCAGTTCTTC. As protein: CASSITRDTYNEQFF.

This clonotype was counted a few times. The genes are TRBV6-2 or TRBV6-3 and TRBJ2-2, with 10 bases lining up with TRBD1. This CDR3 contains 16 residues. The germline gives CDR1 MNHEY, CDR2 SVGEGT. V lost 2 bases and J lost 4; bases outside the gene matches: 4. This chain's CDR3 is CASSYGWTGGTGELFF. Written as DNA, the CDR3 is TGTGCCAGCAGTTACGGTTGGACAGGGGGCACCGGGGAGCTGTTTTTT.

Notes on this clonotype: A read error may explain this, as a much larger clone is one base away. The V call is TRBV12-3 or TRBV12-4, the J call TRBJ2-7; TRBD1 matches at 7 bases. The CDR3 covers 14 residues. Trimming took 3 bases from V and 4 from J; bases not matched to a gene: 6. CDR3 coding DNA: TGTGCCAGCAGTTTGGTGTCGGACAGGTACGAGCAGTACTTC. Encoded protein: CASSLVSDRYEQYF.

The rearrangement uses TRBV6-2 or TRBV6-3 and TRBJ2-6; D possibly uses TRBD1 or TRBD2 (5 bases each). This CDR3 spans 14 amino acids. Germline CDR1 reads MNHEY; CDR2 reads SVGEGT. Trimming pared 7 bases from V and 2 bases from J, leaving 9 bases between. The CDR3: CASIQGAGANVLTF. As DNA, the CDR3 is TGTGCCAGCATTCAGGGAGCTGGGGCCAACGTCCTGACTTTC.